The 28 T cell receptor beta chains below come from one sample, sequenced in a study of blood T cell repertoires in COVID-19. Clones were sequenced by immunoSEQ multiplex PCR, and TCRdb holds only the in-frame ones, with some missing. The sample lists about 140,000 clones; about four fifths were seen once. The sequencing sample was made of peripheral blood. The source of these receptors is a man older than 75 with acute or convalescent COVID-19.

This chain joins TRBV5-5 and TRBJ1-1; 10 positions match TRBD1. Per germline, CDR1 SGHKS and CDR2 YYEKEE (reference sequence). The CDR3 sequence is 15 residues long. The V and J ends lost 4 bases and 5 bases, in that order; junction bases with no gene match: 8. The CDR3 is CASSAVTGGLTEAFF. The CDR3 nucleotides are TGTGCCAGCAGCGCAGTGACAGGGGGCTTGACTGAAGCTTTCTTT. Combining the CDR3 with reference TRBV5-5 and TRBJ1-1 gives the whole variable domain DAGVTQSPTHLIKTRGQQVTLRCSPISGHKSVSWYQQVLGQGPQFIFQYYEKEERGRGNFPDRFSARQFPNYSSELNVNALLLGDSALYLCASSAVTGGLTEAFFGQGTRLTVV.

This sequence joins TRBV7-8 and TRBJ2-2; D ambiguous. The germline V and J ends were trimmed by 3 bases and 5 bases, with 4 bases remaining between them. The CDR3 runs 12 residues. CDR1 and CDR2 (germline): SGHVS, FQNEAQ. The CDR3 here is CASSFPTGELFF. CDR3 nucleotide sequence: TGTGCCAGCAGCTTCCCTACCGGGGAGCTGTTTTTT. Supplemented by reference TRBV7-8 and TRBJ2-2, the full variable domain reads GAGVSQSPRYKVAKRGQDVALRCDPISGHVSLFWYQQALGQGPEFLTYFQNEAQLDKSGLPSDRFFAERPEGSVSTLKIQRTQQEDSAVYLCASSFPTGELFFGEGSRLTVL.

V is TRBV15 and J is TRBJ2-2, with 8 bases lining up with TRBD1. The junction had 12 bases not matched to a gene; V was cut back by 6 bases and J by 0 bases. The CDR3 is 18 amino acids. The germline gives CDR1 LNHNV, CDR2 YYDKDF (reference sequence). CDR3: CATSRINTGGANTGELFF. The CDR3 region has the DNA TGTGCCACCAGTCGAATTAATACAGGGGGTGCGAACACCGGGGAGCTGTTTTTT. Full variable domain (missing parts from reference TRBV15 and TRBJ2-2): DAMVIQNPRYQVTQFGKPVTLSCSQTLNHNVMYWYQQKSSQAPKLLFHYYDKDFNNEADTPDNFQSRRPNTSFCFLDIRSPGLGDTAMYLCATSRINTGGANTGELFFGEGSRLTVL.

V and J are TRBV20-1 and TRBJ2-7; 8 nucleotides agree with TRBD2. Trimming at V came to 8 bases and at J to 7 bases, leaving 7 bases not matched to a gene. Germline-derived CDR1 and CDR2 are DFQATT and SNEGSKA (reference sequence). The CDR3 is made up of 11 amino acids. CDR3 sequence (DNA): TGCAGTCTCGGGGGGGCGGGGGAGCAGTACTTC. The encoded protein is CSLGGAGEQYF.

The chain has TRBV27 and TRBJ2-1; 11 bases align to TRBD2. The trim removed 5 bases at V and 0 bases at J, leaving 6 bases unmatched. CDR3 length: 17 residues. CDR1 is MNHEY and CDR2 is SMNVEV in the germline V gene (reference sequence). DNA for the CDR3: TGTGCCAGCAGTCCATTAGCGGGGGGGCCCTCCTACAATGAGCAGTTCTTC. Protein sequence: CASSPLAGGPSYNEQFF.

The chain joins TRBV12-3 or TRBV12-4 to TRBJ1-1, with no clear D. Trimming stripped 3 bases from V and 2 bases from J, with 7 bases between. The CDR3 is 13 amino acids. CDR3 protein: CASSLGSNTEAFF. Written as DNA, the CDR3 is TGTGCCAGCAGTTTGGGCAGCAACACTGAAGCTTTCTTT.

The genes are TRBV27 and TRBJ1-2, with D maybe TRBD1 (5 bases). Germline-derived CDR1 and CDR2 are MNHEY and SMNVEV (reference sequence). Trimming cost V 8 bases and J 6 bases, with 16 bases left between them. This CDR3 comprises 13 residues. CDR3 nucleotide sequence: TGTGCCAGCTCCGCGCCGGGGGGGAATGGCTACACCTTC. Its protein product is CASSAPGGNGYTF.

The rearrangement links TRBV6-1 to TRBJ2-2, with D perhaps matching TRBD2 (5 bases). With 0 bases removed from V and 1 base from J, the gap between germline ends came to 12 bases. The length of the CDR3 is 17 residues. Looked up from germline, CDR1 is MNHNS and CDR2 is SASEGT. The CDR3 region is CASSEARSGRNTGELFF. The CDR3 DNA reads as TGTGCCAGCAGTGAAGCCCGGAGCGGAAGGAACACCGGGGAGCTGTTTTTT.

This chain links TRBV19 with TRBJ1-2, with 9 bases identical to TRBD1. Looked up from germline, CDR1 is LNHDA and CDR2 is SQIVND (reference sequence). J was trimmed by 5 bases and V by 3 bases; bases with no gene match: 7. The CDR3 consists of 15 residues. The CDR3 nucleotides read TGTGCCAGTAGTATCTGGACAGGGGTGGGATATGGCTACACCTTC. Residues: CASSIWTGVGYGYTF.

The chain carries TRBV2 and TRBJ2-1; D not certain. CDR1 and CDR2 from the germline V gene are SNHLY and FYNNEI. The CDR3 sequence is 12 residues long. V was trimmed by 8 bases and J by 0 bases, leaving 5 bases between them. CDR3 loop: CASFSSYNEQFF. The CDR3 nucleotides are TGTGCCAGCTTCAGCTCCTACAATGAGCAGTTCTTC.

The rearrangement uses TRBV6-5 and TRBJ2-3, with D tentatively TRBD1 (6 bases). The CDR3 is 16 residues long. Germline CDR1 reads MNHEY; CDR2 reads SVGAGI. The germline V and J ends were trimmed by 2 bases and 2 bases, with 14 bases remaining between them. This CDR3 reads CASSYGPQGHTDTQYF. The CDR3 bases are TGTGCCAGCAGTTACGGTCCCCAGGGGCACACAGATACGCAGTATTTT.

This rearrangement joins TRBV9 to TRBJ2-5; D not certain. Germline lookup yields CDR1 SGDLS and CDR2 YYNGEE. The germline V and J ends were trimmed by 0 bases and 1 base, with 13 bases remaining between them. The CDR3 covers 16 residues. This chain's CDR3 is CASSVVPTTTQETQYF. CDR3 sequence (DNA): TGTGCCAGCAGCGTAGTTCCAACAACAACCCAAGAGACCCAGTACTTC.

CDR3 loop: CASSIINSPLHF. CDR3 sequence (DNA): TGTGCCAGTAGTATTATCAATTCACCCCTCCACTTT. The chain carries TRBV19 and TRBJ1-6; no clear D. Germline assignment: CDR1 LNHDA and CDR2 SQIVND (reference sequence). The CDR3 is 12 residues long. Trimming shortened V by 3 bases and J by 7 bases, and 4 bases separated the two germline ends.

This clone was observed a handful of times. This chain joins TRBV2 and TRBJ2-7; 8 bases agree with TRBD1. Germline-derived CDR1 and CDR2 are SNHLY and FYNNEI. With V trimmed by 5 bases and J by 5 bases, 11 bases remained unmatched. This CDR3 has 15 residues. In nucleotides, the CDR3 is TGTGCCAGCAGTAACCAGGACAGGGTCCGGGACGAGCAGTACTTC. This encodes CASSNQDRVRDEQYF.

V gene TRBV7-2 combines with J gene TRBJ1-2; 7 nucleotides match TRBD1. The CDR3 is 14 residues long. CDR1 is SGHTA and CDR2 is FQGNSA in the germline V gene. J gave up 4 bases and V 5 bases, and 7 bases lay outside the gene matches. The CDR3 region is CASSRDRGTYGYTF. The CDR3 DNA reads TGTGCCAGCAGCAGGGACAGAGGTACCTATGGCTACACCTTC.

The sample holds one count of this clone. This chain connects TRBV29-1 to TRBJ2-3; weak D call: TRBD1 (5 bases). CDR3 length: 13 residues. Looked up from germline, CDR1 is SQVTM and CDR2 is ANQGSEA. V was trimmed by 7 bases and J by 2 bases, leaving 13 bases between them. In DNA, the CDR3 is TGCAGCGGCCGGACAAGACTCACAGATACGCAGTATTTT. As protein: CSGRTRLTDTQYF.

The genes are TRBV11-2 and TRBJ2-1, with D tentatively TRBD1 (5 bases). Germline CDR1 reads SGHAT; CDR2 reads FQNNGV. V lost 5 bases, J lost 8 bases, and 19 bases lay in between. The CDR3 has 15 amino acids. CDR3 nucleotides: TGTGCCAGCAGCCGACAGAGCATAGGGGTCGATGAGCAGTTCTTC. It is translated as CASSRQSIGVDEQFF.

Here the CDR3 DNA reads TGTGCCAGCAGTTTCCACAGGGCCCCTAACTATGGCTACACCTTC. It is translated as CASSFHRAPNYGYTF. V usage is TRBV6-6 and J usage is TRBJ1-2; the D gene is possibly TRBD1 (6 bases). The CDR3 loop spans 15 amino acids. Trimming stripped 4 bases from V and 0 bases from J, with 12 bases between. The germline V gene encodes CDR1 MNHNY and CDR2 SVGAGI (reference sequence).

The chain links TRBV10-3 to TRBJ1-2, with D unclear. V lost 2 bases, J lost 3 bases, and 13 bases lay in between. CDR3 length: 15 amino acids. CDR1 and CDR2 from the germline V gene are ENHRY and SYGVKD. The CDR3 DNA reads TGTGCCATCAGTGAGGGTGGTGCGGAAGACTATGGCTACACCTTC. Protein: CAISEGGAEDYGYTF.

The V call is TRBV11-3, the J call TRBJ1-1, with TRBD1 identical over 10 bases. V gave up 1 base and J gave up 5 bases; unmatched junction bases: 4. The CDR3 contains 15 residues. The V gene's germline CDR1 is SGHNT and CDR2 YENEEA. CDR3 in DNA: TGTGCCAGCAGCTTAGGAGGGGACAGGGGAACTGAAGCTTTCTTT. As protein: CASSLGGDRGTEAFF.

The J gene is TRBJ2-1, the V gene TRBV11-3; the match to TRBD1 covers 9 bases. CDR3 length: 13 amino acids. Germline CDR1 reads SGHNT; CDR2 reads YENEEA. The trim removed 4 bases at V and 9 bases at J, leaving 4 bases unmatched. The chain's CDR3 is CASSSDRGSEQFF. CDR3 DNA: TGTGCCAGCAGCTCCGACAGGGGGAGTGAGCAGTTCTTC.

This rearrangement joins TRBV27 to TRBJ2-5; the D gene is possibly TRBD2 (5 bases). Germline V gives CDR1 MNHEY, CDR2 SMNVEV (reference sequence). There are 16 residues in the CDR3. V was cut by 1 base and J by 3 bases, with 15 bases left in between. DNA for the CDR3: TGTGCCAGCAGTTTATTTGGGCCAGCCGGGGAAGAGACCCAGTACTTC. This codes for CASSLFGPAGEETQYF.

The chain carries TRBV27 and TRBJ2-7, with 9 bases matching TRBD2. With 5 bases clipped from V and 3 bases from J, the junction kept 8 bases outside the gene matches. This CDR3 region has 15 residues. The germline CDR1 and CDR2 sequences are MNHEY and SMNVEV (reference sequence). The CDR3 here is CASSGPAGGHYEQYF. DNA of the CDR3: TGTGCCAGCAGTGGCCCCGCGGGGGGGCACTACGAGCAGTACTTC.

The sample holds one count of this clone. V gene TRBV9 combines with J gene TRBJ2-2, with a weak D call TRBD1 (6 bases). The CDR3 loop spans 17 amino acids. Trimming stripped 4 bases from V and 1 base from J, with 17 bases between. Germline V gene data show CDR1 as SGDLS and CDR2 as YYNGEE. This chain's CDR3 is CASSPQRTDMNTGELFF. The CDR3 region has the DNA TGTGCCAGCAGCCCCCAAAGGACAGATATGAACACCGGGGAGCTGTTTTTT.

The rearrangement uses TRBV6-2 or TRBV6-3 and TRBJ1-2; D not resolved. V gave up 1 base and J gave up 4 bases, with 7 bases separating them. CDR3 length: 13 residues. Germline lookup yields CDR1 MNHEY and CDR2 SVGEGT. The CDR3 is CASSYWNSYGYTF. The CDR3 DNA reads TGTGCCAGCAGTTACTGGAACAGCTATGGCTACACCTTC.

In its sample, this clone was seen once. The rearrangement joins TRBV5-6 to TRBJ2-5; D perhaps matches TRBD1 (5 bases). V was clipped by 0 bases and J by 5 bases, with 11 bases between them. The germline CDR1 and CDR2 sequences are SGHDT and YYEEEE. This CDR3 has 14 amino acids. The CDR3 DNA is TGTGCCAGCAGCTTGGAGCAGGGTATGGAGACCCAGTACTTC. Its translation is CASSLEQGMETQYF.

V usage is TRBV3-1 (or the pseudogene TRBV3-2) and J usage is TRBJ2-7; 8 bases agree with TRBD1. The V gene's germline CDR1 is LGHDT and CDR2 YNNKEL (reference sequence). V lost 5 bases, J lost 9 bases, and 6 bases stayed unmatched. The CDR3 totals 12 residues. The CDR3 nucleotides are TGTGCCAGCAGCACAGGGACAGGAGGGCAGTACTTC. It is translated as CASSTGTGGQYF.

The genes are TRBV11-3 and TRBJ2-2; perhaps TRBD1 as D (6 bases). V lost 0 bases to trimming and J lost 4 bases, with 9 bases between them. Germline CDR1 is SGHNT and CDR2 is YENEEA. This CDR3 contains 15 residues. CDR3 sequence: CASSLDGTLTGELFF. The CDR3 DNA reads TGTGCCAGCAGCTTAGACGGGACACTCACCGGGGAGCTGTTTTTT.